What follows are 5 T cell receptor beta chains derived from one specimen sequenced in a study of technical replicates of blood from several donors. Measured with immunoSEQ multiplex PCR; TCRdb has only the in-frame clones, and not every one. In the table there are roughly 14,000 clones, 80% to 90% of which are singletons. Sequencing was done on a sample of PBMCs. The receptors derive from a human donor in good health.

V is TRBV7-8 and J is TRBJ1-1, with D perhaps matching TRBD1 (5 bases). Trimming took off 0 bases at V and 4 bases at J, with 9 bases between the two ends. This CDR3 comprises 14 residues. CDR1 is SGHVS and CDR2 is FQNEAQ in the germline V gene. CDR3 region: CASSLASRGTEAFF. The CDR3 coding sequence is TGTGCCAGCAGCTTAGCTAGTAGGGGCACTGAAGCTTTCTTT.

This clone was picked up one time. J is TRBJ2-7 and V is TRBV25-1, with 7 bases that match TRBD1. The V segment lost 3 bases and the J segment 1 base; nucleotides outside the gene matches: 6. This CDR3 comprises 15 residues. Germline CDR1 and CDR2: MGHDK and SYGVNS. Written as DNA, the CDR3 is TGTGCCAGCAGTGATCCCGCCAGGGGGTCCTACGAGCAGTACTTC. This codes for CASSDPARGSYEQYF.

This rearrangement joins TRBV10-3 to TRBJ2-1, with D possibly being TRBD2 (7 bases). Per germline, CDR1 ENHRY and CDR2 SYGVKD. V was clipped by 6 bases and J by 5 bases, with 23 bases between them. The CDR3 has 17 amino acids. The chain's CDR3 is CAIRGGEQGLGDNEQFF. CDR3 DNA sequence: TGTGCCATCAGGGGGGGGGAACAGGGTCTAGGCGACAATGAGCAGTTCTTC.

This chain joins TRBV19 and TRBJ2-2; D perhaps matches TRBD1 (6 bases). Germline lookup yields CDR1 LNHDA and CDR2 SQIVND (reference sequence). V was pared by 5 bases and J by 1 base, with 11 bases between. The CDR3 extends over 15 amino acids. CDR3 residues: CASSERTVNTGELFF. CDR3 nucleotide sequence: TGTGCCAGTAGTGAGCGGACAGTGAACACCGGGGAGCTGTTTTTT.

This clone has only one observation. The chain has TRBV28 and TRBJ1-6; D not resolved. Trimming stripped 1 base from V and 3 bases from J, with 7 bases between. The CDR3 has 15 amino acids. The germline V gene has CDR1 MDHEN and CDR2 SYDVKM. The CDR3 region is CASSLFAGYNSPLHF. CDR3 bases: TGTGCCAGCAGTTTATTCGCAGGCTATAATTCACCCCTCCACTTT.